What follows are 10 T cell receptor beta chains derived from one specimen sequenced in a study of T cell repertoires in cytomegalovirus infection. TCRdb re-called the reads with MiXCR, one entry per CDR3 protein. The table includes hundreds of thousands of distinct CDR3 sequences, about 33% detected once. Their target antigens are unknown. The sample was cultured CD8+ T cells from PBMCs, taken from culture after CMV antigen stimulation. The source is a human donor in good health (CMV status not recorded). Some clones in this sample may be carry-over from other donors' samples.

The CDR3 DNA sequence: TGCGCCAGTACGGGACAGCAAAACACTGAAGCTTTCTTT. It encodes CASTGQQNTEAFF. The chain joins TRBV4-1 to TRBJ1-1, with 7 nucleotides matching TRBD1. This CDR3 spans 13 amino acids. V was clipped by 9 bases and J by 2 bases; unmatched bases: 6. Germline lookup yields CDR1 MGHRA and CDR2 YSYEKL.

This clonotype showed up just a few times. CDR3 nucleotide sequence: TGTGCCAGCAGTGACTGGGGGGCGGGTAATTCACCCCTCCACTTT. This encodes CASSDWGAGNSPLHF. The chain uses TRBV6-1 and TRBJ1-6; perhaps TRBD1 as D (6 bases). This CDR3 has 15 amino acids. CDR1 is MNHNS and CDR2 is SASEGT in the germline V gene. V was cut by 3 bases and J by 6 bases, with 12 bases left in between.

This clonotype was detected a few times. CDR3 in amino acids: CSARPRGRVGHGYTF. The CDR3 DNA sequence: TGCAGTGCTAGACCTCGGGGCAGGGTGGGCCATGGCTACACCTTC. The J gene is TRBJ1-2, the V gene TRBV20-1, with D perhaps matching TRBD1 (5 bases). Germline CDR1 is DFQATT and CDR2 is SNEGSKA (reference sequence). The V and J ends lost 2 bases and 6 bases respectively, with 19 bases between them. The CDR3 runs to 15 residues.

The J gene is TRBJ1-2, the V gene TRBV4-2; D not certain. Germline V gene sequence: CDR1 LGHNA, CDR2 YNFKEQ. Trimming stripped 1 base from V and 6 bases from J, with 18 bases between. The CDR3 totals 16 residues. CDR3: CASSQVFGDGMDGYTF. Here the CDR3 DNA reads TGTGCCAGCAGCCAAGTGTTCGGCGATGGTATGGATGGCTACACCTTC.

The chain links TRBV5-8 to TRBJ2-1; TRBD1 matches at 8 bases. Germline lookup yields CDR1 SGHTS and CDR2 YDEGEE. There are 16 residues in the CDR3. V lost 3 bases and J lost 5; bases outside the gene matches: 10. In nucleotides, the CDR3 is TGTGCCAGCAGCTGGTCTAAGACAGGGGATAACAATGAGCAGTTCTTC. It is translated as CASSWSKTGDNNEQFF.

Only a few counts were recorded for this clonotype. This chain uses TRBV6-1 with TRBJ2-1; D ambiguous. Germline CDR1 is MNHNS and CDR2 is SASEGT. The CDR3 has 18 residues. With 6 bases removed from V and 2 bases from J, the gap between germline ends came to 23 bases. DNA of the CDR3: TGTGCCAGCAGCGTCAGTGGTTTTGGGCCGCCTCCCTACAATGAGCAGTTCTTC. Protein sequence: CASSVSGFGPPPYNEQFF.

V gene TRBV2 combines with J gene TRBJ1-5; D may be TRBD1 (5 bases). Germline CDR1 and CDR2: SNHLY and FYNNEI. The germline V and J ends were trimmed by 6 bases and 4 bases, with 10 bases remaining between them. The CDR3 is 13 amino acids. DNA for the CDR3: TGTGCCAGCAGGGGACGGCCTAATCAGCCCCAGCATTTT. The encoded protein is CASRGRPNQPQHF.

The chain is built from TRBV19 and TRBJ2-2; no reliable D call. V lost 4 bases and J lost 2, with 8 bases in between. In germline, CDR1 is LNHDA, CDR2 SQIVND (reference sequence). This CDR3 has 14 residues. The CDR3 nucleotides are TGTGCCAGTAGTAGGAAGGCTAACACCGGGGAGCTGTTTTTT. It translates to CASSRKANTGELFF.

The table lists this clonotype with a few counts. One end of the junction is discordant with germline, which a read error may explain. The chain uses TRBV14 and TRBJ1-2; D is perhaps TRBD1 (6 bases). CDR3 length: 13 residues. Germline loops: CDR1 SGHDN, CDR2 FVKESK. The CDR3 spells CASSQVAGTGYTF. The CDR3 DNA reads TGTGCCAGCAGTCAAGTCGCAGGGACAGGCTACACCTTC.

This clonotype appeared a few times. The rearrangement links TRBV4-2 to TRBJ2-1, with 9 nucleotides matching TRBD2. The CDR3 has 14 amino acids. The V gene's germline CDR1 is LGHNA and CDR2 YNFKEQ. With V trimmed by 0 bases and J by 7 bases, 1 base remained unmatched. CDR3: CASSQELAGNEQFF. The CDR3 DNA sequence: TGTGCCAGCAGCCAAGAGCTAGCGGGGAATGAGCAGTTCTTC.